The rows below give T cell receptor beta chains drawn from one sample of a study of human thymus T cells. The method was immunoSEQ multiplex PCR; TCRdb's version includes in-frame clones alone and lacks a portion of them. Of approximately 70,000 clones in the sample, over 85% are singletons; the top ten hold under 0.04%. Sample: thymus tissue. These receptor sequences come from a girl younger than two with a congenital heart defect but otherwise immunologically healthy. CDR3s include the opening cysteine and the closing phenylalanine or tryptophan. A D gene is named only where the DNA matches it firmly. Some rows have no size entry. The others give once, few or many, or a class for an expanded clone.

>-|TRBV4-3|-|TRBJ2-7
TGCGCCAGCAGCCGAGACGTGGGCGGGTCTCACTACGAGCAGTACTTC
CASSRDVGGSHYEQYF
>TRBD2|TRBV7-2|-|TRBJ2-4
TGTGCCAGCAGCTTAGTCCCTAGCGGGAGGGCCCTCGACAAAAACATTCAGTACTTC
CASSLVPSGRALDKNIQYF
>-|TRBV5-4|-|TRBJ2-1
TGTGCCAGCAGGCCGAACGGCCCCGGTGAGCAGTTCTTC
CASRPNGPGEQFF
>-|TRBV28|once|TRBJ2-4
TGTGCCAGCAGTTTCGGCCCCTTTGACAAAAACATTCAGTACTTC
CASSFGPFDKNIQYF
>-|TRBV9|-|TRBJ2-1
TGTGCCAGCAGCCCGGACTTGCTAATGTATGAGCAGTTCTTC
CASSPDLLMYEQFF
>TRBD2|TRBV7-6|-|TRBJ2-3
TGTGCCAGCAGCTCCCATGGGTTTAGCGGGGGCACAGATACGCAGTATTTT
CASSSHGFSGGTDTQYF
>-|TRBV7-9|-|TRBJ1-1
TGTGCCAGCAGCTCCCTGGGGCGGAGGACTGAAGCTTTCTTT
CASSSLGRRTEAFF
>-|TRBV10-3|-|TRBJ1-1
TGTGCCATCAGTGAGTCTATCAGGGCGATGAACACTGAAGCTTTCTTT
CAISESIRAMNTEAFF
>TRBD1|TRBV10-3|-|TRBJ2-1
TGTGCCATCAGTGAGTACCGCGCCCTCGGACAGGGGGCGCGCCGGCGGAATGGTGAGCAGTTCTTC
CAISEYRALGQGARRRNGEQFF
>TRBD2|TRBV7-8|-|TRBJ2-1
TGTGCCAGCAGCTTAGCGGCAGCGGGAGGAAATGAGCAGTTCTTC
CASSLAAAGGNEQFF
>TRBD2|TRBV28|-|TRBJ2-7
TGTGCCAGCAGTTTTGCCTTATCGTTAGGACTAGCGGCCTACGAGCAGTACTTC
CASSFALSLGLAAYEQYF
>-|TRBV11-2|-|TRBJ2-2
TGTGCCAGCAGCTTACTAGACAGGAACACCGGGGAGCTGTTTTTT
CASSLLDRNTGELFF
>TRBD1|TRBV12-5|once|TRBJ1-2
TGTGCTAGTGGTTTAGGGACAGGGAAGAACTATGGCTACACCTTC
CASGLGTGKNYGYTF
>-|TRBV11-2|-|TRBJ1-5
TGTGCCAGCAGCTTAGGTAACAGGGGCAATCAGCCCCAGCATTTT
CASSLGNRGNQPQHF
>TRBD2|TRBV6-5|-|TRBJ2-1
TGTGCCAGCACCAAGGGGAGCGGGAGGATCGATGAGCAGTTCTTC
CASTKGSGRIDEQFF
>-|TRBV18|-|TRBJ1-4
TGTGCCAGCTTCGGGGGCTTACTTAATGAAAAACTGTTTTTT
CASFGGLLNEKLFF
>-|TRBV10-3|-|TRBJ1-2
TGTGCCATCAGTGAGGGCCAGGGACGCGGCTACACCTTC
CAISEGQGRGYTF